The T cell receptor (beta chain) described here comes from a study of T cell repertoires in cytomegalovirus infection. At the level of the study: HLA-C-restricted CMV epitopes, recently identified, and well-studied HLA-B-restricted ones were used by the study. Matching HLA type, along with CMV infection, was indicated by public TCR beta signatures. General study results and limits: Summed frequency of public TCR beta families distinguished CMV carriers with the relevant HLA. HLA-C-restricted CMV-specific TCR beta clonotypes prevailed in the ex vivo response.

TCRdb re-called the reads with MiXCR, one entry per CDR3 protein. The sample carries about half a million distinct CDR3 sequences, about 33% recorded once. The CDR3 length is 18 residues. Germline lookup yields CDR1 SGHTA and CDR2 FQGNSA. This clonotype appeared a few times. Its specificity is unknown. One end of the junction varies from germline; a read error may be responsible. The sample in question was cultured PBMCs, obtained from culture after CMV antigen stimulation. This TCR was sampled from a human donor in good health (CMV status not recorded). Some clones in this sample may be carry-over from other donors' samples. The rearrangement joins TRBV7-2 to TRBJ2-1; 11 bases are shared with TRBD2. CDR3 in DNA: TGTGCCAGCAGCCACACTAGCGGGAGAGGCAGTAGGCACGATGAGCAGTCCTTC. Its protein is CASSHTSGRGSRHDEQSF.